The clone carrying this T cell receptor beta chain was observed a handful of times. No antigen is known for it. Each CDR3 protein is one row after TCRdb ran MiXCR on the 5' RACE reads. The table lists 75,000 to 95,000 distinct CDR3 sequences, about 15% of them singletons, with 39% in the top ten. This CDR3 region has 15 residues. The germline gives CDR1 SGDLS, CDR2 YYNGEE. The trim removed 3 bases at V and 4 bases at J, leaving 7 bases unmatched. This entry comes from a study of T-cell memory formation after mild COVID-19. Study-wide findings and caveats: That cross-reactive memory joined was suggested by some responding clones appearing in pre-infection memory.

Sequences were obtained from PBMCs or a T cell subset sorted from them (not recorded which). This TCR was sampled from a man between 18 and 35 years old who had mild COVID-19 (a few samples of this study predate the infection). Cell type and time point are not known. The chain uses TRBV9 and TRBJ2-3; 8 bases agree with TRBD2. The CDR3 DNA sequence: TGTGCCAGCAGCGATAGCGGGGAGAGGTCAGATACGCAGTATTTT. It codes for CASSDSGERSDTQYF. Together with reference TRBV9 and TRBJ2-3, the CDR3 gives the full variable domain: DSGVTQTPKHLITATGQRVTLRCSPRSGDLSVYWYQQSLDQGLQFLIQYYNGEERAKGNILERFSAQQFPDLHSELNLSSLELGDSALYFCASSDSGERSDTQYFGPGTRLTVL.